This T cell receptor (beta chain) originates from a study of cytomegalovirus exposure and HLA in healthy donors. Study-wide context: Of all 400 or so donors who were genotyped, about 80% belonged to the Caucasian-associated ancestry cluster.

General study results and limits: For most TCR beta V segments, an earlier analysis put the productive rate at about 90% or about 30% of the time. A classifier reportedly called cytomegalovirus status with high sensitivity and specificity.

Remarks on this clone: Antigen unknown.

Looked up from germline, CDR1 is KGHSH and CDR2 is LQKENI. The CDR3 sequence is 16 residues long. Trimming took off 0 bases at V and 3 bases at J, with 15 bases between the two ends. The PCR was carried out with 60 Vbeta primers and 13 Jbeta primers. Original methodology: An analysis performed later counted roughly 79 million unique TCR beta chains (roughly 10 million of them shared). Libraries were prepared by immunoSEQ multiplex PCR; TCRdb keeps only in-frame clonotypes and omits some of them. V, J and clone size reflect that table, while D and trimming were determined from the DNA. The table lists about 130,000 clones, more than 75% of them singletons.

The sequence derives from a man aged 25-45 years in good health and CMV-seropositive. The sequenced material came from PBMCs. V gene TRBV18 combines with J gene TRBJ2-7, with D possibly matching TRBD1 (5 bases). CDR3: CASSPPFDSSFYEQYF. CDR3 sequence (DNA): TGTGCCAGCTCACCACCATTCGACAGCTCTTTCTACGAGCAGTACTTC. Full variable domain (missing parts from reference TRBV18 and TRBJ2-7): NAGVMQNPRHLVRRRGQEARLRCSPMKGHSHVYWYRQLPEEGLKFMVYLQKENIIDESGMPKERFSAEFPKEGPSILRIQQVVRGDSAAYFCASSPPFDSSFYEQYFGPGTRLTVT.